The source of this T cell receptor beta chain is a study of T-cell reconstitution after alpha-beta-depleted transplantation in children. The ends were cut back, 4 bases at V and 8 bases at J, with 9 bases in the middle. The CDR3 loop spans 12 amino acids. Unique molecular identifiers were incorporated during preparation of the TCRbeta library. MiXCR, applied by TCRdb to the PCR reads, yields one record per CDR3 protein. The data contain 700,000 to 850,000 distinct CDR3 sequences, less than 20% of them singletons. Broader study findings: T cells produced anew were the main source of T-cell counts and diversity one year after transplant. Two months or so post-transplant, alpha-beta T cells reportedly derived from several hundred expanded graft clones.

This clonotype showed up just a few times. The target antigen is unknown. The chain employs TRBV12-3 or TRBV12-4 and TRBJ2-1; D remains ambiguous. The sequence was collected from a male patient between 10 and 17 years old who had a stem cell transplant for acute lymphoblastic leukemia, so the T cells may come from the graft donor. The sequencing used PBMCs, mostly from graft donor cells, collected 360 days after TCRalphabeta/CD19-depleted stem cell transplant. This CDR3 reads CASSYSLDEQFF. In DNA, the CDR3 is TGTGCCAGCAGTTACTCCCTCGATGAGCAGTTCTTC.